There are a few counts of the clone carrying this TCR beta chain. Its target is not known. The data were obtained in a study of CD8 T cells in ankylosing spondylitis. The TCR beta libraries were generated through quantitative 5'-RACE incorporating molecular barcodes. MiXCR, applied by TCRdb to the 5' RACE reads, yields one record per CDR3 protein. Among fewer than 500,000 distinct CDR3 sequences listed, about a fifth were seen once. The CDR3 contains 13 residues. CDR1 and CDR2 from the germline V gene are SGHDT and YYEEEE. The germline V and J ends were trimmed by 2 bases and 2 bases, with 7 bases remaining between them. The study's findings and limits: Enrichment of disease-linked clones was reportedly significant in matched ankylosing spondylitis synovial fluid. Disease-linked clones bore a CD8+ phenotype, appearing relatively rarely in peripheral blood. Seemingly distinctive of ankylosing spondylitis blood was a TCR beta motif formed by eight highly homologous variants. Previous work reported some of these motif variants in the synovial fluid and blood of reactive arthritis.

The sequenced material came from blood, either unsorted or a sorted T cell fraction (not recorded which). The receptor's source is a male donor with ankylosing spondylitis. The rearrangement uses TRBV5-6 and TRBJ2-5; D is possibly TRBD1 (5 bases). CDR3 in amino acids: CASSFRTQETQYF. In DNA form, the CDR3 reads TGTGCCAGCAGCTTCCGGACACAAGAGACCCAGTACTTC. The full variable domain, in which reference TRBV5-6 and TRBJ2-5 provide the parts outside the CDR3, is DAGVTQSPTHLIKTRGQQVTLRCSPKSGHDTVSWYQQALGQGPQFIFQYYEEEERQRGNFPDRFSGHQFPNYSSELNVNALLLGDSALYLCASSFRTQETQYFGPGTRLLVL.